A selection of T cell receptor beta chains follows, all from one sample in a study of control samples from healthy donors and cancer patients. Profiling relied on immunoSEQ multiplex PCR, and the TCRdb table lists in-frame clones only, not all of them. The sample lists about 140,000 clones, approximately 94% occurring once. Sample: blood. Receptors were obtained from a man aged 35-49 years in good health. Each CDR3 is given with its conserved first and last residue. D genes are given only for firm matches. The size entry is marked missing in some rows and otherwise reads once, few, many or a size class.

v_call	clone_size	d_call	j_call	cdr3_aa	cdr3_nt
TRBV28	once	.	TRBJ1-4	CASSPRRGAALGLSSEKLFF	TGTGCCAGCAGTCCCCGGCGAGGGGCGGCCTTAGGTTTATCGAGTGAAAAACTGTTTTTT
TRBV3-1/TRBV3-2	.	TRBD2	TRBJ2-6	CASRRLAGPSGANVLTF	TGTGCCAGCAGAAGACTAGCGGGGCCTTCTGGGGCCAACGTCCTGACTTTC
TRBV11-1	.	.	TRBJ2-5	CASSFGGLETQYF	TGTGCCAGCAGCTTCGGAGGTTTAGAGACCCAGTACTTC
TRBV11-2	.	.	TRBJ2-4	CASSLGWGGRNIQYF	TGTGCCAGCAGCTTAGGTTGGGGAGGTAGAAACATTCAGTACTTC
TRBV5-4	.	.	TRBJ2-7	CASSSDRHLYEQYF	TGTGCCAGCAGCTCAGACAGGCATCTCTACGAGCAGTACTTC
TRBV18	.	TRBD1	TRBJ2-6	CASSRGAGGAGANVLTF	TGTGCCAGCTCACGCGGCGCAGGGGGCGCTGGGGCCAACGTCCTGACTTTC
TRBV10-3	.	.	TRBJ2-2	CAISERERTGELFF	TGTGCCATCAGTGAAAGGGAGCGGACCGGGGAGCTGTTTTTT
TRBV10-3	.	.	TRBJ2-7	CAISDTTGSYEQYF	TGTGCCATCAGTGACACGACAGGCTCCTACGAGCAGTACTTC
TRBV2	.	TRBD1	TRBJ2-7	CASDSGTGWHEQYF	TGTGCCAGCGATTCCGGGACAGGGTGGCACGAGCAGTACTTC
TRBV2	.	TRBD2	TRBJ2-5	CASSERLAGVQETQYF	TGTGCCAGCAGTGAACGGCTAGCGGGGGTACAAGAGACCCAGTACTTC
TRBV5-4	.	TRBD1	TRBJ1-2	CATQRTGSRELYGYTF	TGTGCCACCCAGCGGACAGGCTCGAGGGAACTCTATGGCTACACCTTC
TRBV28	.	.	TRBJ2-1	CASSLGPQQFF	TGTGCCAGCAGTTTAGGCCCCCAGCAGTTCTTC
TRBV6-2/TRBV6-3	.	.	TRBJ1-3	CASSPGAFNTIYF	TGTGCCAGCAGTCCCGGGGCATTCAACACCATATATTTT
TRBV5-1	.	.	TRBJ1-3	CASSYREGSGNTIYF	TGCGCCAGCAGTTATCGAGAGGGGAGTGGAAACACCATATATTTT
TRBV6-5	.	TRBD1	TRBJ1-1	CASSSQGVTEAFF	TGTGCCAGCAGTTCCCAGGGGGTTACTGAAGCTTTCTTT
TRBV28	.	.	TRBJ2-3	CASSRKGGLTDTQYF	TGTGCCAGCAGCCGTAAGGGCGGCCTCACAGATACGCAGTATTTT
TRBV6-5	.	.	TRBJ2-7	CASREGPPTYEQYF	TGTGCCAGCAGGGAGGGACCGCCTACCTACGAGCAGTACTTC
TRBV4-2	.	.	TRBJ1-5	CASSQAESVGNQPQHF	TGTGCCAGCAGCCAAGCTGAATCGGTAGGCAATCAGCCCCAGCATTTT
TRBV27	.	TRBD2	TRBJ2-5	CASSSPGLAEETQYF	TGTGCCAGCAGTTCCCCCGGACTAGCGGAAGAGACCCAGTACTTC
TRBV30	.	TRBD1	TRBJ2-7	CAWTTQGVREQYF	TGTGCCTGGACTACTCAGGGGGTGCGCGAGCAGTACTTC
TRBV19	.	.	TRBJ2-3	CASSMGERDTQYF	TGTGCCAGTAGTATGGGGGAGAGGGATACGCAGTATTTT
TRBV7-3	.	.	TRBJ1-2	CASSLKAQVGYGYTF	TGTGCCAGCAGCTTAAAGGCGCAGGTTGGCTATGGCTACACCTTC
TRBV9	.	.	TRBJ1-2	CASSATHGYTF	TGTGCCAGCAGCGCGACCCACGGCTACACCTTC
TRBV29-1	.	.	TRBJ2-3	CSAGVATDTQYF	TGCTCGGCAGGGGTTGCGACAGATACGCAGTATTTT
TRBV14	.	.	TRBJ1-1	CASSPLGRWPNTEAFF	TGTGCCAGCAGCCCCTTAGGGAGATGGCCGAACACTGAAGCTTTCTTT
TRBV29-1	.	.	TRBJ2-5	CSVDLAWETQYF	TGCAGCGTTGATCTGGCATGGGAGACCCAGTACTTC
TRBV11-2	.	.	TRBJ2-7	CASSLDPTFHPYEQYF	TGTGCCAGCAGCTTAGATCCGACATTTCACCCCTACGAGCAGTACTTC
TRBV5-1	once	TRBD1	TRBJ2-1	CASRLDSGQLTWRQFF	TGCGCCAGCAGATTAGATTCGGGACAGCTTACATGGAGGCAGTTCTTC
TRBV27	.	.	TRBJ2-7	CASKAKGYEQYF	TGTGCCAGCAAAGCCAAAGGATACGAGCAGTACTTC
TRBV28	.	.	TRBJ2-1	CASNGYFPDEQFF	TGTGCCAGCAACGGTTACTTCCCGGATGAGCAGTTCTTC
TRBV11-2	.	TRBD2	TRBJ2-7	CASNRLAGGREQYF	TGTGCCAGCAACCGACTAGCGGGGGGGCGGGAGCAGTACTTC
TRBV6-5	.	TRBD1	TRBJ1-5	CASSSDRVGQPQHF	TGTGCCAGCAGCTCTGACAGGGTGGGTCAGCCCCAGCATTTT
TRBV5-4	.	.	TRBJ2-5	CASSAGTAGRGGTQYF	TGTGCCAGCAGCGCCGGGACAGCGGGAAGGGGGGGGACCCAGTACTTC
TRBV5-6	.	TRBD2	TRBJ2-5	CASSLGGGSVETQYF	TGTGCCAGCAGCTTGGGCGGGGGGAGTGTAGAGACCCAGTACTTC
TRBV6-5	.	.	TRBJ1-5	CASTRPNQPQHF	TGTGCCAGCACGCGACCCAATCAGCCCCAGCATTTT
TRBV7-2	.	.	TRBJ2-5	CASSLPSSIPGTQYF	TGTGCCAGCAGCTTGCCCTCTTCAATCCCTGGGACCCAGTACTTC
TRBV27	.	TRBD1	TRBJ1-1	CASNPGQDTEAFF	TGTGCCAGCAACCCTGGACAGGACACTGAAGCTTTCTTT
TRBV25-1	.	.	TRBJ2-7	CASSDSYEQYF	TGTGCCAGCAGTGATTCCTACGAGCAGTACTTC
TRBV4-3	.	.	TRBJ1-2	CASSQVPGGTDVYGYTF	TGCGCCAGCAGCCAAGTCCCGGGAGGAACGGATGTCTATGGCTACACCTTC
TRBV9	.	TRBD1	TRBJ1-2	CASSVVTGTGRLDYGYTF	TGTGCCAGCAGCGTAGTTACCGGGACAGGGCGATTGGACTATGGCTACACCTTC
TRBV7-2	.	.	TRBJ2-2	CASSSLGTLTPNTGELFF	TGTGCCAGCAGCTCCCTCGGGACACTCACTCCGAACACCGGGGAGCTGTTTTTT